This T cell receptor beta chain was obtained from a study of T cell repertoires in cytomegalovirus infection. The wider study: Public TCR beta signatures marked donors with CMV infection and the matching HLA.

TCRdb passed the reads through MiXCR, listing each CDR3 protein once. Of 200,000 to 250,000 distinct CDR3 sequences listed, around two fifths are singletons. Germline CDR1 SQVTM, CDR2 ANQGSEA. Trimming took 0 bases from V and 5 from J; bases not matched to a gene: 13. The CDR3 sequence is 17 residues long. The study's findings and limits: CMV-specific HLA-C-restricted TCR beta clonotypes dominated the ex vivo response. Cumulated frequencies of public TCR beta families served to identify carriers of CMV plus the relevant HLA.

To note about this clonotype: Its target is not known.

The V and J genes are TRBV29-1 and TRBJ1-2, with 9 bases fitting TRBD1. The receptor's source is a human donor in good health (CMV status not recorded). Some clones in this sample may be carry-over from other donors' samples. Source: CD8+ T cells from cultured PBMCs, taken from culture after CMV antigen stimulation. CDR3 loop: CSVEDLIQRQGVYGYTF. CDR3 nucleotide sequence: TGCAGCGTTGAAGATCTTATTCAGAGACAGGGGGTTTATGGCTACACCTTC.